The subject of this entry is one T cell receptor beta chain. No antigen is known for it. This record comes from a study of shared clonotypes between healthy human individuals. The donor cohort consisted entirely of Caucasian adults residing in Nashville, Tennessee. V lost 5 bases, J lost 6 bases, and 25 bases lay in between. CDR1 and CDR2 from the germline V gene are SGHAT and FQNNGV. This CDR3 has 17 amino acids. The assay was immunoSEQ multiplex PCR, and TCRdb's table has in-frame clones only and misses some. The table includes roughly 2.4 million clones, 95% detected once. Study-level results: Sharing across a few donors was seen in 4% to 5% of naive CD4 clonotypes. An effect of sequencing depth on clonotype sharing among donors was expected.

The chain combines TRBV11-2 with TRBJ1-1; TRBD1 might be the D (5 bases). This sequence originates from a young man in good health. The sample taken for sequencing was naive CD4+ T cells sorted from blood. Subset defined: CD45RA+ positively selected. CDR3 region: CASSLGINRGNFAEAFF. DNA of the CDR3: TGTGCCAGCAGCCTAGGGATCAATAGGGGAAATTTCGCTGAAGCTTTCTTT. Filled out from reference TRBV11-2 and TRBJ1-1, the complete variable domain reads EAGVAQSPRYKIIEKRQSVAFWCNPISGHATLYWYQQILGQGPKLLIQFQNNGVVDDSQLPKDRFSAERLKGVDSTLKIQPAKLEDSAVYLCASSLGINRGNFAEAFFGQGTRLTVV.